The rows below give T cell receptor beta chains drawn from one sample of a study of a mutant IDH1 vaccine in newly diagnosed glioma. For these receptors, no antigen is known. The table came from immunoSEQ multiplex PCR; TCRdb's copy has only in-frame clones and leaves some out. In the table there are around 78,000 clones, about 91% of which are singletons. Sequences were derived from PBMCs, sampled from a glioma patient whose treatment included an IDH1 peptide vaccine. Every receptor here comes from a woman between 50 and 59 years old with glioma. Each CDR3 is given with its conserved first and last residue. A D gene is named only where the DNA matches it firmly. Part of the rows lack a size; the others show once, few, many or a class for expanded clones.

CASGLVPTASIAGGPRANEQFF,TGTGCTAGTGGTTTGGTACCCACTGCCTCTATAGCGGGAGGGCCGAGGGCCAATGAGCAGTTCTTC,few,TRBD2,TRBJ2-1,TRBV12-5
CASRYPSAGTEAFF,TGTGCCAGCAGATACCCTTCAGCAGGCACTGAAGCTTTCTTT,once,-,TRBJ1-1,TRBV2
CASSLTGGGTDTQYF,TGTGCCAGCAGCTTAACAGGGGGAGGCACAGATACGCAGTATTTT,-,-,TRBJ2-3,TRBV7-3
CASSEMAGLNTEAFF,TGTGCCAGCAGCGAAATGGCAGGGCTGAACACTGAAGCTTTCTTT,-,-,TRBJ1-1,TRBV6-1
CASSAGGAGETQYF,TGTGCCAGCAGCGCGGGGGGGGCTGGGGAGACCCAGTACTTC,-,TRBD2,TRBJ2-5,TRBV11-1
CATSMGLADNEQFF,TGTGCCACCAGCATGGGACTAGCGGACAATGAGCAGTTCTTC,once,TRBD2,TRBJ2-1,TRBV15
CASSQGWQVGYGYTF,TGTGCCAGCAGCCAAGGATGGCAGGTTGGCTATGGCTACACCTTC,few,-,TRBJ1-2,TRBV14
CASSLAGERLFF,TGTGCCAGCAGTTTAGCGGGGGAGCGGCTGTTTTTT,once,-,TRBJ1-4,TRBV27
CASSPDTGELFF,TGTGCCAGCTCACCAGACACCGGGGAGCTGTTTTTT,-,-,TRBJ2-2,TRBV18
CASARMTGEETQYF,TGTGCCAGCGCCCGGATGACAGGGGAAGAGACCCAGTACTTC,-,TRBD1,TRBJ2-5,TRBV2
CASSFRGLNTEAFF,TGTGCCAGCAGCTTTCGGGGATTGAACACTGAAGCTTTCTTT,-,-,TRBJ1-1,TRBV11-2
CASSGESNQPQHF,TGTGCCAGCAGCGGAGAGAGCAATCAGCCCCAGCATTTT,-,-,TRBJ1-5,TRBV6-1
CASSVARQGMNEQYF,TGCGCCAGCAGCGTGGCAAGACAGGGAATGAACGAGCAGTACTTC,-,TRBD1,TRBJ2-7,TRBV5-1
CATSRGGTVLGETQYF,TGTGCCACCAGCAGAGGGGGGACAGTCCTCGGGGAGACCCAGTACTTC,-,TRBD1,TRBJ2-5,TRBV15
CAWSVRPGRPQHF,TGTGCCTGGAGTGTGCGCCCGGGTCGGCCCCAGCATTTT,few,-,TRBJ1-5,TRBV30
CASTRGYYEQYF,TGTGCCAGCACCCGGGGATACTACGAGCAGTACTTC,-,-,TRBJ2-7,TRBV6-1
CASSVEGGPSYEQYF,TGTGCCAGCAGCGTAGAGGGCGGTCCTTCCTACGAGCAGTACTTC,-,-,TRBJ2-7,TRBV9
CASTEVGSYNEQFF,TGTGCCAGCACCGAGGTGGGGTCCTACAATGAGCAGTTCTTC,-,-,TRBJ2-1,TRBV27
CASSIGNSHGYTF,TGTGCCAGCAGCATTGGGAATTCCCATGGCTACACCTTC,-,-,TRBJ1-2,TRBV5-6
CASSDSDRQGYTF,TGCGCCAGCAGTGACTCGGACAGACAAGGCTACACCTTC,-,-,TRBJ1-2,TRBV10-1
CASSLTPEGRGELFF,TGTGCCAGCAGTTTAACTCCGGAGGGACGCGGGGAGCTGTTTTTT,-,-,TRBJ2-2,TRBV27
CASSPRGWGEKLFF,TGTGCCAGCAGTCCACGGGGTTGGGGCGAAAAACTGTTTTTT,-,-,TRBJ1-4,TRBV6-5
CASSDGVAGLDEQFF,TGTGCCAGCAGTGACGGAGTAGCGGGATTAGATGAGCAGTTCTTC,-,TRBD2,TRBJ2-1,TRBV6-4
CASSPGGISNQPQHF,TGTGCCAGCAGCCCAGGAGGTATTAGCAATCAGCCCCAGCATTTT,-,-,TRBJ1-5,TRBV6-5
CASSLEGTVDTEAFF,TGCGCCAGCAGCTTGGAGGGGACAGTCGACACTGAAGCTTTCTTT,-,TRBD1,TRBJ1-1,TRBV5-1
CASSLVGSNYGYTF,TGTGCCAGCAGCTTAGTCGGCAGCAACTATGGCTACACCTTC,once,-,TRBJ1-2,TRBV7-9
CASSHLQGLNEKLFF,TGCGCCAGCAGCCACCTACAGGGGCTTAATGAAAAACTGTTTTTT,-,TRBD1,TRBJ1-4,TRBV4-1
CASRTSPLGTDTQYF,TGCGCCAGCAGAACTAGCCCGCTGGGCACAGATACGCAGTATTTT,-,-,TRBJ2-3,TRBV4-1
CASSLGSAANTGELFF,TGTGCCAGCAGTTTAGGTAGCGCTGCGAACACCGGGGAGCTGTTTTTT,few,-,TRBJ2-2,TRBV27
CASSLNREQYF,TGTGCCAGCAGCTTAAACAGAGAGCAGTACTTC,-,-,TRBJ2-7,TRBV7-9
CASSVGPGPNTEAFF,TGTGCCAGCAGCGTAGGACCAGGACCCAACACTGAAGCTTTCTTT,-,-,TRBJ1-1,TRBV9
CSATVSYEQYF,TGCAGTGCTACAGTGTCCTACGAGCAGTACTTC,-,-,TRBJ2-7,TRBV20-1
CASSLYLAGTSYEQYF,TGCGCCAGCAGCTTGTATTTAGCGGGGACCTCCTACGAGCAGTACTTC,once,TRBD2,TRBJ2-7,TRBV5-1
CASSYSKFSTTYEQYF,TGTGCCAGCAGTTACTCGAAATTTTCTACGACCTACGAGCAGTACTTC,-,-,TRBJ2-7,TRBV6-5
CASSFPPGGYTF,TGTGCCAGCAGTTTCCCCCCGGGGGGCTACACCTTC,-,-,TRBJ1-2,TRBV28
CASVAPGFTGNTIYF,TGTGCCAGCGTTGCACCCGGGTTTACTGGAAACACCATATATTTT,-,-,TRBJ1-3,TRBV28
CASSDTRTGELFF,TGTGCCAGCAGTGATACGAGGACCGGGGAGCTGTTTTTT,-,-,TRBJ2-2,TRBV6-4
CASSPQSGDPYEQYF,TGTGCCAGCAGTCCACAGAGCGGGGACCCCTACGAGCAGTACTTC,-,TRBD2,TRBJ2-7,TRBV13
CASSLRGGAETQYF,TGTGCCAGCAGCTTAAGGGGGGGTGCCGAGACCCAGTACTTC,once,TRBD2,TRBJ2-5,TRBV7-3
CASSPHAQNIQYF,TGTGCCAGCAGCCCACATGCCCAAAACATTCAGTACTTC,-,-,TRBJ2-4,TRBV11-1
CASSYQDDNSPLHF,TGTGCCAGCAGCTACCAGGACGATAATTCACCCCTCCACTTT,-,-,TRBJ1-6,TRBV11-2
CASKGIYSSYEQYF,TGTGCCAGCAAGGGCATTTATAGCTCCTACGAGCAGTACTTC,-,-,TRBJ2-7,TRBV28
CASSQDQGYAAKNIQYF,TGCGCCAGCAGCCAAGATCAAGGGTATGCGGCCAAAAACATTCAGTACTTC,-,-,TRBJ2-4,TRBV4-1
CASSIYTGYGYTF,TGTGCCAGCAGCATCTACACAGGGTATGGCTACACCTTC,-,-,TRBJ1-2,TRBV4-2
CASSFGKGETQYF,TGTGCCAGCAGTTTCGGCAAGGGGGAGACCCAGTACTTC,once,-,TRBJ2-5,TRBV27
CATSTAQGPLAGTDTQYF,TGTGCCACCTCGACCGCGCAAGGACCCCTAGCTGGGACAGATACGCAGTATTTT,-,-,TRBJ2-3,TRBV28
CASSEFGSNLYEQYF,TGTGCCAGCAGTGAATTTGGGTCGAACCTCTACGAGCAGTACTTC,-,-,TRBJ2-7,TRBV25-1
CASSRQGLAGELFF,TGTGCCAGCAGCCGTCAGGGACTTGCCGGGGAGCTGTTTTTT,-,-,TRBJ2-2,TRBV14
CASSLVGFNEKLFF,TGTGCCAGCAGCTTAGTAGGGTTCAATGAAAAACTGTTTTTT,-,-,TRBJ1-4,TRBV7-9
CASSFPEIDKEAFF,TGTGCCAGCAGCTTCCCCGAAATCGACAAGGAAGCTTTCTTT,few,-,TRBJ1-1,TRBV7-9
CASRGGRGYEQYF,TGCGCCAGCAGGGGTGGACGCGGCTACGAGCAGTACTTC,once,-,TRBJ2-7,TRBV10-2
CASSLVLGETQYF,TGTGCCAGCAGCTTAGTGCTAGGAGAGACCCAGTACTTC,-,-,TRBJ2-5,TRBV7-2
CASSWLSGRAKKTQYF,TGTGCCAGCAGCTGGCTTAGCGGGAGGGCCAAGAAGACCCAGTACTTC,-,TRBD2,TRBJ2-5,TRBV13
CASSHPRASGSTDTQYF,TGTGCCAGCAGCCATCCCCGCGCTAGCGGTAGCACAGATACGCAGTATTTT,-,TRBD2,TRBJ2-3,TRBV7-9
CASSQVRTPYNEQFF,TGTGCCAGCAGCCAAGTGAGGACTCCCTACAATGAGCAGTTCTTC,-,-,TRBJ2-1,TRBV4-2